The clone carrying this T cell receptor (beta chain) was seen a few times. Its specificity is unknown. The record originates from a study of post-analysis software for immune sequencing data. This CDR3 is 14 amino acids long. Germline V gene data show CDR1 as DFQATT and CDR2 as SNEGSKA (reference sequence). The V and J ends lost 0 bases and 7 bases respectively, with 10 bases between them. Presence of unique molecular identifiers characterized the TCR beta cDNA libraries. A single record per CDR3 protein comes from TCRdb applying MiXCR to the PCR reads. The table shows a few hundred thousand distinct CDR3 sequences, with around 34% occurring only once. Study-wide results and limits: When patients were compared with controls, about five TRBV segments were more frequent, TRBV5-6, TRBV5-1 and TRBV20-1 among them. There was significantly lower normalized Chao1 diversity in multiple sclerosis patients than in controls.

The source material was blood. This TCR was recovered from a girl under 18 with multiple sclerosis. The chain couples TRBV20-1 to TRBJ1-6; no definite D call. The CDR3 nucleotides read TGCAGTGCTAGAGATTCCGGTATAAATTCACCCCTCCACTTT. Its translation is CSARDSGINSPLHF.